This is a list of T cell receptor beta chains from one sample in a study of T cell repertoires in cytomegalovirus infection. TCRdb itself ran the reads through MiXCR, one entry per CDR3 protein. The table has more than 250,000 distinct CDR3 sequences, 12% to 15% seen once. Sequencing used PBMCs. The receptors derive from a human donor in good health (CMV status not recorded). Some clones in this sample may be carry-over from other donors' samples. Each CDR3 is given with its conserved first and last residue. D genes are given only for firm matches. Clone size appears in some rows only: once, few, many, or a class for an expanded clone.

>NA|NA|TRBJ2-7|TRBV5-6
TGTGCCAGCAGCGGCGTCCTCCGGAGCTCCTACGAGCAGTACTTC
CASSGVLRSSYEQYF
>NA|NA|TRBJ1-1|TRBV20-1
TGCAGTGCTAGGGCCCTCCACGTGAACACTGAAGCTTTCTTT
CSARALHVNTEAFF
>NA|NA|TRBJ2-1|TRBV6-4
TGTGCCAGCAGTCGTTTGTGGGGGGCCTCCAATGAGCAGTTCTTC
CASSRLWGASNEQFF
>few|NA|TRBJ2-7|TRBV7-4
TGTGCCAGCAGCTTAGCGCGAGGACGGGAGCAGTACTTC
CASSLARGREQYF
>NA|NA|TRBJ2-7|TRBV20-1
TGCAGTGCTACCACGGCTAGCGAAGTGAACGAGCAGTACTTC
CSATTASEVNEQYF
>NA|NA|TRBJ1-1|TRBV20-1
TGCAGTGCTGATCAGGTAGCTGAAGCTTTCTTT
CSADQVAEAFF
>many|NA|TRBJ2-2|TRBV19
TGTGCCAGTATCCCCGGGACCCGGAACACCGGGGAGCTGTTTTTT
CASIPGTRNTGELFF
>many|TRBD1|TRBJ2-3|TRBV7-9
TGTGCCAGCAGCTCGGGACAGGCGCTGGCAGATACGCAGTATTTT
CASSSGQALADTQYF
>many|NA|TRBJ2-7|TRBV11-2
TGTGCCAGCAGACCAACCGGGACACCAAACGAGCAGTACTTC
CASRPTGTPNEQYF
>many|TRBD2|TRBJ2-5|TRBV7-2
TGTGCCAGCAGCCCGCCTATGTGGGAGGGCAGGGAGACCCAGTACTTC
CASSPPMWEGRETQYF
>few|TRBD1|TRBJ2-7|TRBV20-1
TGCAGTGCTGCGGCGAGTAGGGACAGCGAGCAGTACTTC
CSAAASRDSEQYF
>NA|NA|TRBJ2-2|TRBV5-4
TGTGCCAGCAGCTTGCCGACAAAGAACACCGGGGAGCTGTTTTTT
CASSLPTKNTGELFF
>NA|TRBD2|TRBJ2-1|TRBV6-2/TRBV6-3
TGTGCCAGCAGCCTTCGGACTAGCGCATCCTATCAGTTCTTC
CASSLRTSASYQFF
>NA|NA|TRBJ2-5|TRBV7-9
TGTGCCAGCGGCTTGTTGGTAGAGACCCAGTACTTC
CASGLLVETQYF
>few|TRBD2|TRBJ2-7|TRBV6-2/TRBV6-3
TGTGCCAGCAGCAACCCCCCAGGGCGGGGGACCTACGAGCAGTACTTC
CASSNPPGRGTYEQYF
>NA|TRBD1|TRBJ1-5|TRBV28
TGTGCCAGCAGTTTCTCAGGGGGAATGGTCAATCAGCCCCAGCATTTT
CASSFSGGMVNQPQHF
>NA|TRBD1|TRBJ2-7|TRBV19
TGTGCCAGTACCCAGACAGGGGGCTACGAGCAGTACTTC
CASTQTGGYEQYF
>NA|TRBD1|TRBJ2-3|TRBV19
TGTGCCAGTACCCCGGGACAGGGGGTAGATACGCAGTATTTT
CASTPGQGVDTQYF
>NA|NA|TRBJ2-1|TRBV4-1
TGCGCCAGCAGCCAAGATGAAGGGAATTACAATGAGCAGTTCTTC
CASSQDEGNYNEQFF
>NA|NA|TRBJ2-3|TRBV11-2
TGTGCCAGCAGCCACCCCGCCCTAAGAGCAGATACGCAGTATTTT
CASSHPALRADTQYF
>few|NA|TRBJ2-2|TRBV7-6
TGTGCCAGCAGCTTAGTATCCGGGGAGCTGTTTTTT
CASSLVSGELFF
>many|NA|TRBJ1-1|TRBV6-2/TRBV6-3
TGTGCCAGCAGCCAAGCAGGGGCGGGATGGGCTGAAGCTTTCTTT
CASSQAGAGWAEAFF
>many|TRBD2|TRBJ2-1|TRBV7-6
TGTGCCAGCAGCGGAACGGGAGGTGACTACAATGAGCAGTTCTTC
CASSGTGGDYNEQFF
>few|TRBD2|TRBJ2-4|TRBV5-4
TGTGCCAGCAGCTTGTTACAGGGAGGACTAGCGGGAGGTGACATTCAGTACTTC
CASSLLQGGLAGGDIQYF
>NA|TRBD1|TRBJ1-5|TRBV12-3/TRBV12-4
TGTGCCAGCAGTCCCCCTCCAGGGGGCCTCAATCAGCCCCAGCATTTT
CASSPPPGGLNQPQHF
>many|TRBD1|TRBJ2-5|TRBV7-3
TGTGCCAGCAGCTGGGGGACAGGGGCTCTTCAAGAGACCCAGTACTTC
CASSWGTGALQETQYF
>few|NA|TRBJ2-7|TRBV27
TGTGCCAGCAGTTTATATCGTGTAGGGGGATCCTACGAGCAGTACTTC
CASSLYRVGGSYEQYF
>many|NA|TRBJ1-1|TRBV20-1
TGCAGTGCTAGAGGGGGAGTTGAAGCTTTCTTT
CSARGGVEAFF
>NA|NA|TRBJ1-3|TRBV19
TGTGCCAGTAGTGGGGGCGCTGGAAACACCATATATTTT
CASSGGAGNTIYF
>many|NA|TRBJ2-2|TRBV5-1
TGCGCCAGCAGCATAAGGACAGCCGCGAACACCGGGGAGCTGTTTTTT
CASSIRTAANTGELFF
>few|NA|TRBJ2-6|TRBV5-4
TGTGCCAGCAGCACGGACACCTACTCTGGGGCCAACGTCCTGACTTTC
CASSTDTYSGANVLTF
>many|TRBD1|TRBJ1-1|TRBV7-9
TGTGCCAGCAGCCCGGGACAGGGTGAGACTGAAGCTTTCTTT
CASSPGQGETEAFF
>NA|TRBD1|TRBJ2-7|TRBV5-8
TGTGCCAGCAGCCGCTGGAGGCAGGGGGTGGTCCACGAGCAGTACTTC
CASSRWRQGVVHEQYF
>few|TRBD1|TRBJ1-5|TRBV4-2
TGTGCCAGCAGCCATGGGACAGCGTCCTCCCTTGGCAATCAGCCCCAGCATTTT
CASSHGTASSLGNQPQHF
>NA|NA|TRBJ2-3|TRBV19
TGTGCCAGTAGTATAGGACAGGGCACAGATACGCAGTATTTT
CASSIGQGTDTQYF
>many|TRBD2|TRBJ2-7|TRBV7-2
TGTGCCAGCAGCCCCGGACTAGCGGGGCGGGGCGGGGACGAGCAGTACTTC
CASSPGLAGRGGDEQYF
>NA|NA|TRBJ2-3|TRBV20-1
TGCAGTGCTGGGAGCGGATACACAGATACGCAGTATTTT
CSAGSGYTDTQYF
>many|NA|TRBJ1-2|TRBV6-6
TGTGCCAGCAGTTACGAGGGGGAAAGCTATGGCTACACCTTC
CASSYEGESYGYTF
>NA|NA|TRBJ2-1|TRBV6-4
TGTGCCAGCAGTGACTCGAACAGGGACTACTACAATGAGCAGTTCTTC
CASSDSNRDYYNEQFF
>many|TRBD1|TRBJ1-3|TRBV7-8
TGTGCCAGCAGCGGCGGGACAGGGAGCCCCTCTGGAAACACCATATATTTT
CASSGGTGSPSGNTIYF
>many|NA|TRBJ1-1|TRBV7-3
TGTGCCAGCAGCTTAGCAACGGGGAAGAACACTGAAGCTTTCTTT
CASSLATGKNTEAFF